Included here is one T cell receptor beta chain sequence, with context. The data stem from a study of OX40 agonist ivuxolimab in advanced cancers. TCRdb's copy holds only in-frame clones and misses some; the assay was immunoSEQ multiplex PCR. This repertoire shows around 71,000 clones, about 85% found once; its top ten account for around 0.99%. The sample was CD4+ or CD8+ T cells sorted from blood, taken in a trial of the OX40 agonist ivuxolimab. This sequence was found in an adult with an advanced solid tumor such as melanoma, head and neck, liver or kidney cancer.

CDR3 in amino acids: CASSLASLYTGELFF. In DNA, the CDR3 is TGCGCCAGCAGCCTTGCCAGTTTGTACACCGGGGAGCTGTTTTTT. This rearrangement joins TRBV5-1 to TRBJ2-2; D uncertain. Trimming left V 4 bases short and J 3 bases short, with 13 bases between. Germline-derived CDR1 and CDR2 are SGHRS and YFSETQ. The CDR3 spans 15 residues.